This T cell receptor (beta chain) was recovered during a study of cytomegalovirus exposure and HLA in healthy donors. Study-wide results and caveats: Associated with cytomegalovirus, according to the listing, were 164 TCR beta chains.

Using immunoSEQ multiplex PCR, the repertoire was profiled, and TCRdb retains in-frame clones only, with some absent. The sample has some 140,000 clones, approximately 82% seen once. This clone was found once. The antigen is not known. V lost 2 bases, J lost 11 bases, and 9 bases stayed unmatched. CDR3 length: 14 residues. The V gene's germline CDR1 is MNHEY and CDR2 SVGAGI. The approximately 120-subject validation cohort, separate from the roughly 700-subject first cohort, included the donors. The sequence came from a young man in good health and CMV-seropositive. The sample consisted of PBMCs. The rearrangement links TRBV6-5 to TRBJ1-1, with 9 bases identical to TRBD1. The CDR3 loop is CASSYRLTGGEAFF. CDR3 DNA: TGTGCCAGCAGTTACCGCTTGACAGGGGGTGAGGCTTTCTTT.